This T cell receptor beta chain appears in the sequencing data of a study of blood T cell repertoires in COVID-19. Assay: immunoSEQ multiplex PCR; the TCRdb copy retains only in-frame clones and omits some. In the table there are approximately 300,000 clones, over 75% of which are singletons. Looked up from germline, CDR1 is SGHVS and CDR2 is FNYEAQ. The CDR3 sequence is 13 residues long. The germline V and J ends were trimmed by 0 bases and 7 bases, with 10 bases remaining between them. Material: peripheral blood. The V call is TRBV7-6, the J call TRBJ2-7, with D possibly TRBD2 on 6 matching bases. The TCR originated in a woman between 25 and 40 years old with COVID-19, enrolled during active disease. CDR3 coding DNA: TGTGCCAGCAGCTTAGCGACTCGGGGGGAGCAGTACTTC. This encodes CASSLATRGEQYF.